This T cell receptor (beta chain) is drawn from a study of T cell repertoires in cytomegalovirus infection. Study context: Public TCR beta signatures indicated both CMV infection and matching HLA type. Findings and caveats of the study: People with CMV and the relevant HLA were identified by cumulative public TCR beta family frequency.

CDR3 length: 15 residues. The J segment lost 4 bases and the V segment lost 5 bases, leaving 8 bases of the junction unmatched. The germline V gene has CDR1 LNHNV and CDR2 YYDKDF (reference sequence). To note about this clonotype: What it binds is not known.

TCRdb re-called the reads through MiXCR, storing one row per CDR3 protein. The profile shows hundreds of thousands of distinct CDR3 sequences, 35% of them singletons. The TCR sequence derives from a human donor in good health (CMV status not recorded). Some clones in this sample may be carry-over from other donors' samples. The sequencing input was PBMCs. V usage is TRBV15 and J usage is TRBJ2-5; TRBD2 matches at 9 bases. The CDR3 sequence is CATSRLAGSTETQYF. In DNA form, the CDR3 reads TGTGCCACCAGCCGCCTAGCGGGAAGTACAGAGACCCAGTACTTC.